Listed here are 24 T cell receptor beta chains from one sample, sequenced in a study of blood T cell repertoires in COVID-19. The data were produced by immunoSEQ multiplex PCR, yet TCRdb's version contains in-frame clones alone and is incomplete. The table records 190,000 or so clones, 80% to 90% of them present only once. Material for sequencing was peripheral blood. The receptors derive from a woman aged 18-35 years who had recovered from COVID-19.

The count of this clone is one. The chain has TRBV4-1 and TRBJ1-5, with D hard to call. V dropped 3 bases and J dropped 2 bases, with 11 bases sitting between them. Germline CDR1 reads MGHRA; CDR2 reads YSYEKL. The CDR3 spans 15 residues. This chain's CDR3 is CASSHLLGGNQPQHF. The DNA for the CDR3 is TGCGCCAGCAGCCACCTCCTCGGGGGCAATCAGCCCCAGCATTTT.

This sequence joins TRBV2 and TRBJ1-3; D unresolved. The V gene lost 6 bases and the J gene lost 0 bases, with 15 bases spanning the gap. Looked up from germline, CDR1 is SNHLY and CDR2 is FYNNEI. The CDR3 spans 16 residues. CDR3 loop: CASSFDQANSGNTIYF. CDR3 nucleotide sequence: TGTGCCAGCAGCTTCGATCAGGCCAACTCTGGAAACACCATATATTTT.

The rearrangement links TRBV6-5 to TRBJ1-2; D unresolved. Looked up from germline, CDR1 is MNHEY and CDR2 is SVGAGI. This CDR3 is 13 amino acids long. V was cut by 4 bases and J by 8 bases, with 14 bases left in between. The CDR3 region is CASSSGWLEGYTF. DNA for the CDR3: TGTGCCAGCAGTTCGGGGTGGTTAGAGGGCTACACCTTC.

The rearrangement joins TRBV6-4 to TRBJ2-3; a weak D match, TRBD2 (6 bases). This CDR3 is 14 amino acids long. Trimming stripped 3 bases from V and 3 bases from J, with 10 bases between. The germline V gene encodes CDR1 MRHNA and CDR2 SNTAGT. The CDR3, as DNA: TGTGCCAGCAGTGAGGGGGAGGCAACAGATACGCAGTATTTT. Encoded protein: CASSEGEATDTQYF.

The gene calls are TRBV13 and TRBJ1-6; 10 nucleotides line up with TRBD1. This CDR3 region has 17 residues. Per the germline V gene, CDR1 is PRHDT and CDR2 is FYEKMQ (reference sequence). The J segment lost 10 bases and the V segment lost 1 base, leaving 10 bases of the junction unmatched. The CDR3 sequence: CASSLASGTGDRSPLHF. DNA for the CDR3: TGTGCCAGCAGCTTAGCCTCCGGGACAGGGGACCGATCACCCCTCCACTTT. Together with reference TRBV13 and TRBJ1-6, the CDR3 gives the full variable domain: AAGVIQSPRHLIKEKRETATLKCYPIPRHDTVYWYQQGPGQDPQFLISFYEKMQSDKGSIPDRFSAQQFSDYHSELNMSSLELGDSALYFCASSLASGTGDRSPLHFGNGTRLTVT.

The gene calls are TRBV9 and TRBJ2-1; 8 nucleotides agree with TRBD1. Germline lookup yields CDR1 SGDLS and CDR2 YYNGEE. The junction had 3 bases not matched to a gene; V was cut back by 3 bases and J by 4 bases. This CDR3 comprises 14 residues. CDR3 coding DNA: TGTGCCAGCAGCGGAGACAGGGGATACAATGAGCAGTTCTTC. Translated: CASSGDRGYNEQFF.

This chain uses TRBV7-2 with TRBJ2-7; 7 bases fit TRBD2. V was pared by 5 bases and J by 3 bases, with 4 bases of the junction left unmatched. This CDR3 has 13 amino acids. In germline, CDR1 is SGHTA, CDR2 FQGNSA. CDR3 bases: TGTGCCAGCAGCCGGGAGCGGGGCTACGAGCAGTACTTC. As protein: CASSRERGYEQYF.

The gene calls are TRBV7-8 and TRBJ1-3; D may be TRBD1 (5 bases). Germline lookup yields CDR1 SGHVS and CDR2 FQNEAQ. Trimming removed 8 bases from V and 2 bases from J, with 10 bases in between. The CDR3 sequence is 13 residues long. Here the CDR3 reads CASRETAGNTIYF. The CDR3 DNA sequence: TGTGCCAGCCGAGAGACAGCTGGAAACACCATATATTTT.

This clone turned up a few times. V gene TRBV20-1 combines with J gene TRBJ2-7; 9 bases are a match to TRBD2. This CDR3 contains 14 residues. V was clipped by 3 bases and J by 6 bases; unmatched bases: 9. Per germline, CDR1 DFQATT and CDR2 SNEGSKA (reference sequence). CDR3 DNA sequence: TGCAGTGCTAGTCTTAGCGGGGGTAGGCCCGAGCAGTACTTC. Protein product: CSASLSGGRPEQYF.

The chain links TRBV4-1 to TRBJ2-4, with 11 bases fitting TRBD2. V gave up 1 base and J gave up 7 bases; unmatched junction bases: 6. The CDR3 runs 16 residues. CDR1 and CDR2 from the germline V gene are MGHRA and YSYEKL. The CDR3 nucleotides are TGCGCCAGCAGCCAAGGTAGCGGGGGGGCCGGGAACATTCAGTACTTC. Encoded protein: CASSQGSGGAGNIQYF.

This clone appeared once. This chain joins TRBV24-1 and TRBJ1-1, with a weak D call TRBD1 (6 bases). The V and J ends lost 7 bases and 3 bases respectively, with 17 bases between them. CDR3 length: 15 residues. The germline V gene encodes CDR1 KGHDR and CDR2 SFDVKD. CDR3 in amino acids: CATRTTRGGDTEAFF. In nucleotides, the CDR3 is TGTGCCACCAGGACTACCAGGGGAGGGGACACTGAAGCTTTCTTT.

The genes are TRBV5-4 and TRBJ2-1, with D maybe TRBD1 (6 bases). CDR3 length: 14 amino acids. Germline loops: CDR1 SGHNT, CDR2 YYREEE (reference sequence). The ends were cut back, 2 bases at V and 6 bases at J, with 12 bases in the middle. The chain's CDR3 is CASSLSYRANEQFF. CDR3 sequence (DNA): TGTGCCAGCAGCTTAAGTTACAGGGCCAATGAGCAGTTCTTC.

The CDR3 DNA reads as TGTGCCAGCAGTTTCTCGGGGAGTAGGGATGAGCAGTTCTTC. Protein: CASSFSGSRDEQFF. The chain is built from TRBV27 and TRBJ2-1, with D perhaps TRBD2 (5 bases). Trimming shortened V by 3 bases and J by 8 bases, and 14 bases separated the two germline ends. Germline V gene lookup returns CDR1 MNHEY and CDR2 SMNVEV (reference sequence). The CDR3 is made up of 14 amino acids.

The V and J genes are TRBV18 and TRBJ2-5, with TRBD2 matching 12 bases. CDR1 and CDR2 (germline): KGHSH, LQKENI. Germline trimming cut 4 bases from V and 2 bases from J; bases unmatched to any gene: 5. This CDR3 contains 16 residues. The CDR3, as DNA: TGTGCCAGCTCACTACTACTAGCGGGAGGACAAGAGACCCAGTACTTC. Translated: CASSLLLAGGQETQYF.

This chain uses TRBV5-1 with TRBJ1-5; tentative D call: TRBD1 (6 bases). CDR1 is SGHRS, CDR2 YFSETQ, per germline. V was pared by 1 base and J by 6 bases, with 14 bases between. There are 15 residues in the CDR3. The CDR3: CASSLLGGPLQPQHF. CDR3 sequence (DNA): TGCGCCAGCAGCTTGCTGGGGGGGCCTCTTCAGCCCCAGCATTTT. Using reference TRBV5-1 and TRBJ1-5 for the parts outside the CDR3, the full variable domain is KAGVTQTPRYLIKTRGQQVTLSCSPISGHRSVSWYQQTPGQGLQFLFEYFSETQRNKGNFPGRFSGRQFSNSRSEMNVSTLELGDSALYLCASSLLGGPLQPQHFGDGTRLSIL.

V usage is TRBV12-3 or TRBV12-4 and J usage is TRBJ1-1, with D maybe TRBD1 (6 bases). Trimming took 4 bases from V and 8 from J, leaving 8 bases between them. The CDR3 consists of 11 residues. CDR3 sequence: CASSSGTEAFF. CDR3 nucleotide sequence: TGTGCCAGCAGTTCCGGGACAGAAGCTTTCTTT.

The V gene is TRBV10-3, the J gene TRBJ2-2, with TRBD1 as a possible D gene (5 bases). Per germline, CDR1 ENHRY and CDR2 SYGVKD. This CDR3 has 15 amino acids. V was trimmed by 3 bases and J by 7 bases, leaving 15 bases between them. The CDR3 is CAISEAREKGGELFF. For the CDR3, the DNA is TGTGCCATCAGTGAAGCCAGGGAAAAGGGCGGGGAGCTGTTTTTT.

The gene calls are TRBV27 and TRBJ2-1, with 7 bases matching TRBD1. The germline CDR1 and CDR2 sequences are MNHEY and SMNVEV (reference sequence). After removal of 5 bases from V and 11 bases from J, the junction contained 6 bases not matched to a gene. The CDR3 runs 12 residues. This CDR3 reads CASSTGQVQQFF. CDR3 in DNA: TGTGCCAGCAGTACAGGACAGGTTCAGCAGTTCTTC.

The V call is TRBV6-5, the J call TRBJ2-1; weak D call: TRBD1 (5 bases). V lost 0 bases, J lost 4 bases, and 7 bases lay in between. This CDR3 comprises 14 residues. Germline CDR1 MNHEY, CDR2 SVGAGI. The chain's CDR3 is CASSYSTAYNEQFF. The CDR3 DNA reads TGTGCCAGCAGTTACTCGACAGCGTACAATGAGCAGTTCTTC.

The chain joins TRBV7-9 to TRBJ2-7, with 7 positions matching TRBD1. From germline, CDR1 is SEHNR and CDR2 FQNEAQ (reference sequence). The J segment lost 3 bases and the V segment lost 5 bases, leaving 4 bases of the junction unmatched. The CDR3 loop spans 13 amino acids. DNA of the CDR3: TGTGCCAGCAGCCGTCGGGACAGCTACGAGCAGTACGTC. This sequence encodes CASSRRDSYEQYV.

CDR3 loop: CASSQSIFGESGNTEAFF. The CDR3 DNA is TGCGCCAGCAGTCAATCAATTTTCGGGGAATCAGGGAACACTGAAGCTTTCTTT. The V and J genes are TRBV23-1 and TRBJ1-1; D unresolved. TRBV23-1 is an open reading frame, and its role is uncertain. V was cut by 0 bases and J by 1 base, with 18 bases left in between. This CDR3 comprises 18 residues.

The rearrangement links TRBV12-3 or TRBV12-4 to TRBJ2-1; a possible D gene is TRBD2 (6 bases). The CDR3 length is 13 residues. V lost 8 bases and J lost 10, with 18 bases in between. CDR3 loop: CASLGRGVFEQFF. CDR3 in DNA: TGTGCCAGCTTGGGGCGGGGCGTCTTCGAGCAGTTCTTC.

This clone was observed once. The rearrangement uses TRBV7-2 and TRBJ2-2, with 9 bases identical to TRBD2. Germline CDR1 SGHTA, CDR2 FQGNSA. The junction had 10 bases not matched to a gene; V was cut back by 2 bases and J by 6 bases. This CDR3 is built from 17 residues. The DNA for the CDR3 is TGTGCCAGCAGCTTAAGGGATGGTAGCGGGAGTGCCGGGGAGCTGTTTTTT. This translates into CASSLRDGSGSAGELFF.

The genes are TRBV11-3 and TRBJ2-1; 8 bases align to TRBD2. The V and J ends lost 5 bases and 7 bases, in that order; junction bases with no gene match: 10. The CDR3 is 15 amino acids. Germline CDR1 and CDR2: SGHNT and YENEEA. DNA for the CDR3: TGTGCCAGCAGCATGGGACTAGGCGGGAGAAATGAGCAGTTCTTC. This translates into CASSMGLGGRNEQFF.